This T cell receptor (beta chain) is drawn from a study of CD8 T cells in Susac syndrome. Reverse transcription used about 0.45 to 1 ug RNA and random hexamers. A single record per CDR3 protein comes from TCRdb applying MiXCR to the immunoSEQ multiplex PCR reads. Among approximately 190,000 distinct CDR3 sequences listed, over 75% were seen once. The authors sequenced TCR beta from blood CD8+ and CD4+ T cells. TEMRA cells were FACS-enriched, with CD8+ and CD4+ T cells isolated negatively. From germline, CDR1 is LNHDA and CDR2 SQIVND (reference sequence). V lost 7 bases, J lost 4 bases, and 17 bases lay in between. This CDR3 contains 15 residues.

The TCR sequence derives from a human donor with Susac syndrome. The specimen sequenced was CD4+ T cells from PBMCs. The chain couples TRBV19 to TRBJ1-5, with a possible D match to TRBD1 (6 bases). The CDR3 is CASTVPGQGNQPQHF. The CDR3 DNA sequence: TGTGCCAGTACCGTCCCCGGGCAGGGGAATCAGCCCCAGCATTTT.